The 20 T cell receptor beta chains given below trace back to one sample, sequenced in a study of T-cell memory formation after mild COVID-19. TCRdb re-called the 5' RACE reads through MiXCR, storing one row per CDR3 protein. The table shows about 260,000 distinct CDR3 sequences, with 16% occurring only once. What was sequenced was PBMCs or a T cell subset sorted from them (not recorded which). The receptors here all came from a man younger than 30 who had mild COVID-19 (a few samples of this study predate the infection). Cell type and time point are not known.

The rearrangement uses TRBV5-1 and TRBJ2-3; no reliable D call. Trimming shortened V by 0 bases and J by 2 bases, and 10 bases separated the two germline ends. Germline V gene sequence: CDR1 SGHRS, CDR2 YFSETQ. This CDR3 comprises 15 residues. The CDR3 DNA sequence: TGCGCCAGCAGCTTGGCTCCCGCCGCCACAGATACGCAGTATTTT. Residues: CASSLAPAATDTQYF.

This clonotype was observed a few times. The V gene is TRBV15, the J gene TRBJ1-5; TRBD1 might be the D (5 bases). The length of the CDR3 is 14 residues. V shed 0 bases and J shed 5 bases, with 8 bases lying between them. Germline V gives CDR1 LNHNV, CDR2 YYDKDF (reference sequence). The CDR3 loop reads CATSRDRGDQPQHF. The CDR3 DNA is TGTGCCACCAGCAGAGACCGGGGGGATCAGCCCCAGCATTTT.

Only a few counts were recorded for this clonotype. This chain links TRBV4-2 with TRBJ2-1; TRBD2 matches at 12 bases. V was pared by 1 base and J by 6 bases, with 4 bases of the junction left unmatched. CDR1 LGHNA and CDR2 YNFKEQ come from the germline V gene. There are 16 residues in the CDR3. In nucleotides, the CDR3 is TGTGCCAGCAGCCAAGGTCCTAGCGGGGGGGTCAATGAGCAGTTCTTC. Protein product: CASSQGPSGGVNEQFF.

This clonotype was detected only a few times. The chain employs TRBV7-9 and TRBJ1-3, with D maybe TRBD1 (5 bases). The CDR3 covers 15 residues. Trimming stripped 3 bases from V and 4 bases from J, with 13 bases between. The germline CDR1 and CDR2 sequences are SEHNR and FQNEAQ (reference sequence). CDR3: CASSLGSGSGNTIYF. The CDR3 DNA reads as TGTGCCAGCAGCTTGGGGTCAGGGTCGGGAAACACCATATATTTT.

In its sample, this clonotype was seen many times. The CDR3 DNA reads TGTGCCAGCAGCTTATCGCTAGCGGGGTCCTACAATGAGCAGTTCTTC. It is translated as CASSLSLAGSYNEQFF. The rearrangement links TRBV7-9 to TRBJ2-1; 9 positions agree with TRBD2. V was pared by 2 bases and J by 1 base, with 3 bases of the junction left unmatched. Germline V gives CDR1 SEHNR, CDR2 FQNEAQ (reference sequence). The CDR3 has 16 amino acids. Full variable domain (rest looked up from reference TRBV7-9 and TRBJ2-1): DTGVSQNPRHKITKRGQNVTFRCDPISEHNRLYWYRQTLGQGPEFLTYFQNEAQLEKSRLLSDRFSAERPKGSFSTLEIQRTEQGDSAMYLCASSLSLAGSYNEQFFGPGTRLTVL.

This clonotype has more than one count but fewer than ten. V and J are TRBV4-2 and TRBJ2-1; 8 positions agree with TRBD2. The CDR3 sequence is 15 residues long. Germline CDR1 reads LGHNA; CDR2 reads YNFKEQ. J was trimmed by 8 bases and V by 1 base; bases with no gene match: 7. CDR3 region: CASSQADGGVDEQFF. The CDR3, as DNA: TGTGCCAGCAGCCAAGCGGACGGGGGGGTGGATGAGCAGTTCTTC.

The chain is built from TRBV4-2 and TRBJ2-4, with D uncertain. The ends were cut back, 0 bases at V and 3 bases at J, with 9 bases in the middle. The CDR3 is 15 amino acids. Per the germline V gene, CDR1 is LGHNA and CDR2 is YNFKEQ. CDR3 sequence reads: CASSQDIGYKNIQYF. CDR3 coding DNA: TGTGCCAGCAGCCAAGATATTGGATACAAAAACATTCAGTACTTC.

This clonotype is classed as medium-sized. The rearrangement links TRBV7-9 to TRBJ1-2, with 11 bases aligning to TRBD1. Germline V gene sequence: CDR1 SEHNR, CDR2 FQNEAQ (reference sequence). The CDR3 has 14 residues. The junction had 5 bases not matched to a gene; V was cut back by 5 bases and J by 6 bases. CDR3 protein: CASSDGQGADGYTF. The CDR3 nucleotides read TGTGCCAGCAGCGACGGACAGGGGGCTGATGGCTACACCTTC.

This clonotype was counted at least ten times. The rearrangement uses TRBV5-1 and TRBJ2-3, with D possibly matching TRBD2 (6 bases). Germline values: CDR1 SGHRS, CDR2 YFSETQ. The CDR3 length is 15 residues. Trimming shortened V by 0 bases and J by 0 bases, and 8 bases separated the two germline ends. CDR3 sequence reads: CASSLGGTSTDTQYF. The CDR3, as DNA: TGCGCCAGCAGCTTGGGCGGGACTAGCACAGATACGCAGTATTTT.

This chain joins TRBV28 and TRBJ2-7, with TRBD1 matching over 7 bases. This CDR3 region has 13 residues. V trimming: 10 bases; J trimming: 5 bases; junction bases outside the gene matches: 11. Germline values: CDR1 MDHEN, CDR2 SYDVKM. This CDR3 is CATRPTGSDEQYV. The CDR3 DNA is TGTGCCACCCGGCCGACAGGGAGCGACGAGCAGTACGTC.

This clonotype was counted a few times. The J gene is TRBJ2-3, the V gene TRBV7-2; D is unclear. There are 16 residues in the CDR3. In germline, CDR1 is SGHTA, CDR2 FQGNSA. Trimming removed 5 bases from V and 2 bases from J, with 17 bases in between. As DNA, the CDR3 is TGTGCCAGCAGCCCCCAGACTGGATCCATCACAGATACGCAGTATTTT. Amino acid sequence: CASSPQTGSITDTQYF. Complete variable domain (other parts from reference TRBV7-2 and TRBJ2-3): GAGVSQSPSNKVTEKGKDVELRCDPISGHTALYWYRQSLGQGLEFLIYFQGNSAPDKSGLPSDRFSAERTGGSVSTLTIQRTQQEDSAVYLCASSPQTGSITDTQYFGPGTRLTVL.

At least ten counts were recorded for this clonotype. This chain links TRBV6-5 with TRBJ2-3; no reliable D call. The CDR3 loop spans 15 amino acids. Per germline, CDR1 MNHEY and CDR2 SVGAGI. V lost 0 bases and J lost 5, with 12 bases in between. The CDR3 here is CASSYSGKFRDTQYF. The CDR3 DNA sequence: TGTGCCAGCAGTTACTCGGGGAAGTTCCGAGATACGCAGTATTTT.

This clonotype occurred a few times. The chain links TRBV4-3 to TRBJ2-1; no clear D gene. CDR1 and CDR2 from the germline V gene are LGHNA and YSLEER. V was clipped by 4 bases and J by 7 bases, with 11 bases between them. The CDR3 loop spans 13 amino acids. CDR3 sequence (DNA): TGCGCCAGCAGCCCTTTCTTTTTGAATGAGCAGTTCTTC. It is translated as CASSPFFLNEQFF.

The J gene is TRBJ1-1, the V gene TRBV20-1, with D possibly being TRBD1 (6 bases). The CDR3 has 14 amino acids. Trimming shortened V by 3 bases and J by 1 base, and 12 bases separated the two germline ends. Germline V gene sequence: CDR1 DFQATT, CDR2 SNEGSKA (reference sequence). CDR3 DNA sequence: TGCAGTGCTAGTGGGGGCGGTCCGAACACTGAAGCTTTCTTT. Protein sequence: CSASGGGPNTEAFF.

This sequence joins TRBV11-2 and TRBJ2-7; D not certain. Germline V gene lookup returns CDR1 SGHAT and CDR2 FQNNGV. V dropped 7 bases and J dropped 9 bases, with 19 bases sitting between them. The CDR3 has 13 amino acids. The CDR3 DNA reads TGTGCCAGCAAATTACCCGGCAGGCTGGGGCAGTACTTC. The encoded protein is CASKLPGRLGQYF.

V is TRBV6-2 or TRBV6-3 and J is TRBJ2-1, with D maybe TRBD1 (5 bases). V was trimmed by 6 bases and J by 8 bases, leaving 17 bases between them. There are 14 residues in the CDR3. Germline-derived CDR1 and CDR2 are MNHEY and SVGEGT. This CDR3 is CASSPPSGAYEQFF. As DNA, the CDR3 is TGTGCCAGCAGCCCCCCGAGTGGGGCATATGAGCAGTTCTTC.

Worth noting for this clonotype: The CDR3 ends on some other residue instead of the conserved phenylalanine or tryptophan, so this is likely a read error. The CDR3 DNA sequence: TGCAGCGTGCCGGGACAGGGTTACCACGAGCAGTACCTC. Amino acid sequence: CSVPGQGYHEQYL. V is TRBV29-1 and J is TRBJ2-7, with 9 bases aligning to TRBD1. J gave up 5 bases and V 6 bases, and 8 bases lay outside the gene matches. Germline-derived CDR1 and CDR2 are SQVTM and ANQGSEA. The CDR3 loop spans 13 amino acids.

In this sample, this clonotype turned up a few times. The chain uses TRBV25-1 and TRBJ2-5, with D perhaps assigned TRBD1 or TRBD2 (5 bases each). The CDR3 covers 12 residues. Trimming left V 7 bases short and J 5 bases short, with 11 bases between. Germline CDR1 MGHDK, CDR2 SYGVNS. CDR3 amino acids: CASTGSLETQYF. In nucleotides, the CDR3 is TGTGCCAGCACAGGGAGTTTGGAGACCCAGTACTTC.

This clonotype turned up a few times. Here the CDR3 DNA reads TGTGCCAGCAGTTCCTTCCAGACGGGGAAACCCGAAGCTTTCTTT. This codes for CASSSFQTGKPEAFF. V is TRBV6-2 or TRBV6-3 and J is TRBJ1-1, with unresolved D. The CDR3 sequence is 15 residues long. Germline CDR1 and CDR2: MNHEY and SVGEGT. Trimming took off 4 bases at V and 8 bases at J, with 20 bases between the two ends.

The chain recombines TRBV27 with TRBJ2-7, with D possibly TRBD2 on 6 matching bases. The CDR3 is made up of 13 amino acids. The V gene's germline CDR1 is MNHEY and CDR2 SMNVEV (reference sequence). V was clipped by 6 bases and J by 2 bases, with 11 bases between them. The CDR3 DNA reads as TGTGCCAGCAGGGGACTGGGAACCTACGAGCAGTACGTC. Translated, it gives CASRGLGTYEQYV.